The entry below describes one T cell receptor (beta chain). What it binds is not known. The sample is drawn from a study of T-cell memory formation after mild COVID-19. Study-wide background: Clusters were largely donor specific. Findings and caveats of the study: Most CD4+ clones that shrank were in CM and EM, while CD8+ ones turned up in EMRA. In second-wave clones peaking day 37, SARS-CoV-2 specificity remained unconfirmed.

Trimming cost V 1 base and J 1 base, with 7 bases left between them. The CDR3 is made up of 14 amino acids. Germline values: CDR1 MNHEY, CDR2 SVGEGT. After 5'RACE with constant-segment primers, TCR alpha and TCR beta cDNA libraries carrying sample barcodes and UMIs were obtained. TCRdb reprocessed the 5' RACE reads with MiXCR, giving one entry per CDR3 protein. Of around 100,000 distinct CDR3 sequences listed, around 10% are singletons. The TCR was taken from a young man who had mild COVID-19 (a few samples of this study predate the infection). Cell type and time point are not known. The gene calls are TRBV6-2 or TRBV6-3 and TRBJ1-1; no reliable D call. Sequencing used PBMCs or a T cell subset sorted from them (not recorded which). CDR3 protein: CASSYYHTNTEAFF. Written as DNA, the CDR3 is TGTGCCAGCAGTTACTACCATACGAACACTGAAGCTTTCTTT.